This T cell receptor (beta chain) is drawn from a study of T cell repertoires in cytomegalovirus infection. Turning to the study itself: Carrying CMV and the relevant HLA type showed in public TCR beta signatures.

TCRdb re-analysed the reads in MiXCR, keeping a single row per CDR3 protein. The table lists about 450,000 distinct CDR3 sequences, about 33% of them singletons, with roughly an eighth in the top ten. Concerning this clonotype: Its antigen is not known.

Study conclusions and caveats: Identification of carriers of CMV plus the relevant HLA was performed using cumulative public TCR beta family frequency.

V dropped 7 bases and J dropped 0; count of bases not matched to a gene: 2. CDR1 and CDR2 from the germline V gene are SNHLY and FYNNEI. CDR3 length: 13 residues. The receptor was derived from a human donor in good health (CMV status not recorded). Some clones in this sample may be carry-over from other donors' samples. The chain links TRBV2 to TRBJ2-5, with 7 bases that match TRBD1. Specimen: PBMCs. Here the CDR3 reads CASKGQYQETQYF. The CDR3 DNA is TGTGCCAGCAAGGGACAGTACCAAGAGACCCAGTACTTC.